A selection of T cell receptor beta chains follows, all from one sample in a study of control samples from healthy donors and cancer patients. TCRdb's copy holds only in-frame clones and misses some; the assay was immunoSEQ multiplex PCR. This table has about 190,000 clones, roughly nine tenths appearing once. Sequencing was performed on blood. The receptors come from a man aged 25-45 years in good health. CDR3s include the opening cysteine and the closing phenylalanine or tryptophan. A D gene is named only where the DNA matches it firmly. Where a row states a size, it is once, few, many or the class of an expanded clone; other rows omit it.

j_gene: TRBJ1-2
v_gene: TRBV11-2
d_gene: -
abundance: -
CDR3nt: TGTGCCAGCAGCTTAGTGGGCAGGAACTATGGCTACACCTTC
CDR3aa: CASSLVGRNYGYTF

j_gene: TRBJ2-5
v_gene: TRBV19
d_gene: TRBD2
abundance: -
CDR3nt: TGTGCCAGTAGTATATCGGGGGGACTAACTCAAGAGACCCAGTACTTC
CDR3aa: CASSISGGLTQETQYF

j_gene: TRBJ1-5
v_gene: TRBV6-5
d_gene: -
abundance: -
CDR3nt: TGTGCCAGCAGCTACAACAGGGTCAAGAGCTTGCATTTT
CDR3aa: CASSYNRVKSLHF

j_gene: TRBJ2-1
v_gene: TRBV11-2
d_gene: -
abundance: -
CDR3nt: TGTGCCAGCAGCCTAGATTTCCTAAATGAGCAGTTCTTC
CDR3aa: CASSLDFLNEQFF

j_gene: TRBJ1-2
v_gene: TRBV6-5
d_gene: -
abundance: once
CDR3nt: TGTGCCAGCAGTTACTCGGGGCCCTATGGCTACACCTTC
CDR3aa: CASSYSGPYGYTF

j_gene: TRBJ1-1
v_gene: TRBV9
d_gene: -
abundance: -
CDR3nt: TGTGCCAGCAGCGTAGGTAGCTGGGGGACTGAAGCTTTCTTT
CDR3aa: CASSVGSWGTEAFF

j_gene: TRBJ2-1
v_gene: TRBV29-1
d_gene: -
abundance: few
CDR3nt: TGCAGCGTTGAGAACAATGAGCAGTTCTTC
CDR3aa: CSVENNEQFF

j_gene: TRBJ2-5
v_gene: TRBV6-5
d_gene: TRBD2
abundance: -
CDR3nt: TGTGCCAGCAGCGGGGGGGCGGGGGAGACCCAGTACTTC
CDR3aa: CASSGGAGETQYF

j_gene: TRBJ1-6
v_gene: TRBV29-1
d_gene: TRBD1
abundance: -
CDR3nt: TGCAGCGCCGGACAGGGTACAGACTCACCCCTCCACTTT
CDR3aa: CSAGQGTDSPLHF

j_gene: TRBJ1-5
v_gene: TRBV15
d_gene: -
abundance: -
CDR3nt: TGTGCCACCAGCAGACAGGGAGGGACCCATCAGCCCCAGCATTTT
CDR3aa: CATSRQGGTHQPQHF

j_gene: TRBJ1-2
v_gene: TRBV6-6
d_gene: TRBD1
abundance: -
CDR3nt: TGTGCCAGCAGTTACACGGACAGGCCAGACTATGGCTACACCTTC
CDR3aa: CASSYTDRPDYGYTF

j_gene: TRBJ1-2
v_gene: TRBV30
d_gene: -
abundance: -
CDR3nt: TGTGCCTGGAGTGTACGTGGATTCAACTATGGCTACACCTTC
CDR3aa: CAWSVRGFNYGYTF

j_gene: TRBJ2-6
v_gene: TRBV5-6
d_gene: TRBD1
abundance: -
CDR3nt: TGTGCCAGCAGCTTGGCGGGACAGTTTATCTCTGGGGCCAACGTCCTGACTTTC
CDR3aa: CASSLAGQFISGANVLTF

j_gene: TRBJ1-1
v_gene: TRBV29-1
d_gene: -
abundance: -
CDR3nt: TGCAGCGCTTACAGACTTGAAGCTTTCTTT
CDR3aa: CSAYRLEAFF

j_gene: TRBJ2-5
v_gene: TRBV4-2
d_gene: TRBD1
abundance: -
CDR3nt: TGTGCCAGCAGCCAAGAGGGACAGGGGTCGGCAGAGACCCAGTACTTC
CDR3aa: CASSQEGQGSAETQYF

j_gene: TRBJ2-1
v_gene: TRBV6-6
d_gene: -
abundance: -
CDR3nt: TGTGCCAGCGCGCTTTCAGGGGGGTCCTACAATGAGCAGTTCTTC
CDR3aa: CASALSGGSYNEQFF

j_gene: TRBJ2-2
v_gene: TRBV6-5
d_gene: -
abundance: -
CDR3nt: TGTGCCAGCAGTTACGAGCAGGGACCTTACACCGGGGAGCTGTTTTTT
CDR3aa: CASSYEQGPYTGELFF

j_gene: TRBJ1-1
v_gene: TRBV30
d_gene: -
abundance: -
CDR3nt: TGTGCCTGGAGTATTAGTAGGAACACTGAAGCTTTCTTT
CDR3aa: CAWSISRNTEAFF

j_gene: TRBJ1-3
v_gene: TRBV28
d_gene: -
abundance: -
CDR3nt: TGTGCCAGCAGTTTGGATAGTACAGGAATAGGAAACACCATATATTTT
CDR3aa: CASSLDSTGIGNTIYF

j_gene: TRBJ1-3
v_gene: TRBV13
d_gene: -
abundance: -
CDR3nt: TGTGCCAGCAGCTTCGGGGACAACCTCTCTGGAAACACCATATATTTT
CDR3aa: CASSFGDNLSGNTIYF

j_gene: TRBJ2-3
v_gene: TRBV7-3
d_gene: -
abundance: -
CDR3nt: TGTGCCAGCAGCGCCCAGGGTTTCACAGATACGCAGTATTTT
CDR3aa: CASSAQGFTDTQYF

j_gene: TRBJ2-1
v_gene: TRBV6-4
d_gene: TRBD2
abundance: once
CDR3nt: TGTGCCAACACGGGACTAGCGGGGGTCGAGCAGTTCTTC
CDR3aa: CANTGLAGVEQFF

j_gene: TRBJ2-7
v_gene: TRBV5-1
d_gene: TRBD1
abundance: -
CDR3nt: TGCGCCAGCAGCGCCCCCAGGACAGGGGGTATAAACGAGCAGTACTTC
CDR3aa: CASSAPRTGGINEQYF

j_gene: TRBJ1-6
v_gene: TRBV9
d_gene: TRBD1
abundance: -
CDR3nt: TGTGCCAGCAGCGGTTCAGGGGGCGCTGGGAATAATTCACCCCTCCACTTT
CDR3aa: CASSGSGGAGNNSPLHF

j_gene: TRBJ2-7
v_gene: TRBV5-5
d_gene: -
abundance: once
CDR3nt: TGTGCCAGCAGCCCGGTCCCAGGGGCTCTCTACGAGCAGTACTTC
CDR3aa: CASSPVPGALYEQYF

j_gene: TRBJ1-5
v_gene: TRBV30
d_gene: -
abundance: -
CDR3nt: TGTGCCTGGAGTAGTGGTGGGGCGGGTCAGCCCCAGCATTTT
CDR3aa: CAWSSGGAGQPQHF

j_gene: TRBJ1-1
v_gene: TRBV27
d_gene: -
abundance: -
CDR3nt: TGTGCCAGCAGGCACACTGGCACTGAAGCTTTCTTT
CDR3aa: CASRHTGTEAFF

j_gene: TRBJ1-2
v_gene: TRBV5-1
d_gene: -
abundance: once
CDR3nt: TGCGCCAGCAGCCTGGATCAGCGGGGCTACACCTTC
CDR3aa: CASSLDQRGYTF

j_gene: TRBJ2-4
v_gene: TRBV6-5
d_gene: -
abundance: once
CDR3nt: TGTGCCAGCAGTTACAAGGTTAACAGGGACAAAAACATTCAGTACTTC
CDR3aa: CASSYKVNRDKNIQYF

j_gene: TRBJ2-1
v_gene: TRBV5-1
d_gene: TRBD1
abundance: once
CDR3nt: TGCGCCAGCAGCCGGGGACAGGCCTCCTACAATGAGCAGTTCTTC
CDR3aa: CASSRGQASYNEQFF

j_gene: TRBJ1-2
v_gene: TRBV6-5
d_gene: TRBD1
abundance: -
CDR3nt: TGTGCCAGCAAATTTGGACAGGGCGCTGGCTACACCTTC
CDR3aa: CASKFGQGAGYTF

j_gene: TRBJ1-1
v_gene: TRBV30
d_gene: -
abundance: -
CDR3nt: TGTGCCTGTACGGGGATTACCAGAACGAACACTGAAGCTTTCTTT
CDR3aa: CACTGITRTNTEAFF

j_gene: TRBJ2-4
v_gene: TRBV6-5
d_gene: -
abundance: -
CDR3nt: TGTGCCAGCACCCTAGGGGAATGGGGAAACATTCAGTACTTC
CDR3aa: CASTLGEWGNIQYF

j_gene: TRBJ2-2
v_gene: TRBV10-2
d_gene: -
abundance: -
CDR3nt: TGCGCCAGTCGTCAGAGTTACACCGGGGAGCTGTTTTTT
CDR3aa: CASRQSYTGELFF

j_gene: TRBJ1-4
v_gene: TRBV30
d_gene: TRBD1
abundance: -
CDR3nt: TGTGCCTGGAGTGTACGGGGGACAGCTAATGAAAAACTGTTTTTT
CDR3aa: CAWSVRGTANEKLFF

j_gene: TRBJ2-5
v_gene: TRBV27
d_gene: -
abundance: -
CDR3nt: TGTGCCAGCAGTCCCCACGCGCTACTATCTCAAGAGACCCAGTACTTC
CDR3aa: CASSPHALLSQETQYF

j_gene: TRBJ1-5
v_gene: TRBV19
d_gene: TRBD1
abundance: -
CDR3nt: TGTGCCAGTAGTATGACCGACAGGGTAGGATCCTATAGCAATCAGCCCCAGCATTTT
CDR3aa: CASSMTDRVGSYSNQPQHF

j_gene: TRBJ1-5
v_gene: TRBV15
d_gene: -
abundance: -
CDR3nt: TGTGCCACCAGCAGAGCCACCCTAGGGATAAGCAATCAGCCCCAGCATTTT
CDR3aa: CATSRATLGISNQPQHF

j_gene: TRBJ1-4
v_gene: TRBV19
d_gene: -
abundance: -
CDR3nt: TGTGCCAGTAGCCTTACAGGGCCTAATGAAAAACTGTTTTTT
CDR3aa: CASSLTGPNEKLFF

j_gene: TRBJ2-3
v_gene: TRBV5-4
d_gene: -
abundance: -
CDR3nt: TGTGCCAGCAGTTTGACCGGGAAGGATACGCAGTATTTT
CDR3aa: CASSLTGKDTQYF

j_gene: TRBJ1-2
v_gene: TRBV1
d_gene: -
abundance: -
CDR3nt: TGCACCCCCCAGGGGCACTATGGCTACACCTTC
CDR3aa: CTPQGHYGYTF

j_gene: TRBJ2-7
v_gene: TRBV24-1
d_gene: -
abundance: -
CDR3nt: TGTGCCAATCCCCTGCGGCGCGGCGAGCAGTACTTC
CDR3aa: CANPLRRGEQYF

j_gene: TRBJ2-2
v_gene: TRBV6-5
d_gene: -
abundance: -
CDR3nt: TGTGCCAGCAGTTACCCGAGGGCGGGGACCGGGGAGCTGTTTTTT
CDR3aa: CASSYPRAGTGELFF

j_gene: TRBJ2-3
v_gene: TRBV7-2
d_gene: TRBD1
abundance: -
CDR3nt: TGTGCCAGCAGCTTAGCGCGGACAGGGGGCACAGATACGCAGTATTTT
CDR3aa: CASSLARTGGTDTQYF

j_gene: TRBJ1-2
v_gene: TRBV12-3/TRBV12-4
d_gene: TRBD1
abundance: -
CDR3nt: TGTGCCAGCAGTTCAGGGGGCGCACGGGGCTACACCTTC
CDR3aa: CASSSGGARGYTF

j_gene: TRBJ1-4
v_gene: TRBV5-8
d_gene: -
abundance: -
CDR3nt: TGTGCCAGCAGCTTGGTTAGGGCAGGGGAAAAACTGTTTTTT
CDR3aa: CASSLVRAGEKLFF

j_gene: TRBJ1-2
v_gene: TRBV27
d_gene: -
abundance: -
CDR3nt: TGTGCCAGCAGTTTGAGGGCGAGTTCGGATGGCTACACCTTC
CDR3aa: CASSLRASSDGYTF

j_gene: TRBJ1-2
v_gene: TRBV19
d_gene: TRBD1
abundance: once
CDR3nt: TGTGCCAGTAGTATAGAAAGGGACAGGGGACAAGGAGGCTACACCTTC
CDR3aa: CASSIERDRGQGGYTF

j_gene: TRBJ2-1
v_gene: TRBV5-8
d_gene: TRBD2
abundance: -
CDR3nt: TGTGCCAGCAGGCAGCGGGGGGGCCGTGTCAATGAGCAGTTCTTC
CDR3aa: CASRQRGGRVNEQFF

j_gene: TRBJ2-3
v_gene: TRBV6-5
d_gene: TRBD2
abundance: -
CDR3nt: TGTGCCAGCGGGGGACTAGCCCTCACAGATACGCAGTATTTT
CDR3aa: CASGGLALTDTQYF

j_gene: TRBJ1-1
v_gene: TRBV5-4
d_gene: TRBD1
abundance: -
CDR3nt: TGTGCCAGCAGCTTAATGACAGGGTTTGGAAGCGAAGCTTTCTTT
CDR3aa: CASSLMTGFGSEAFF

j_gene: TRBJ1-2
v_gene: TRBV12-5
d_gene: -
abundance: -
CDR3nt: TGTGCTAGTGGTTTGGTCCCAAATCCCGGTAGACCAAACTATGGCTACACCTTC
CDR3aa: CASGLVPNPGRPNYGYTF

j_gene: TRBJ1-1
v_gene: TRBV24-1
d_gene: -
abundance: -
CDR3nt: TGTGCCACCAGTGCCGGTGGAGGGCAGGGGTTCACTGAAGCTTTCTTT
CDR3aa: CATSAGGGQGFTEAFF

j_gene: TRBJ1-3
v_gene: TRBV12-5
d_gene: TRBD1
abundance: -
CDR3nt: TGTGCTAGTGGGAGGGGGCTGGGAAACACCATATATTTT
CDR3aa: CASGRGLGNTIYF